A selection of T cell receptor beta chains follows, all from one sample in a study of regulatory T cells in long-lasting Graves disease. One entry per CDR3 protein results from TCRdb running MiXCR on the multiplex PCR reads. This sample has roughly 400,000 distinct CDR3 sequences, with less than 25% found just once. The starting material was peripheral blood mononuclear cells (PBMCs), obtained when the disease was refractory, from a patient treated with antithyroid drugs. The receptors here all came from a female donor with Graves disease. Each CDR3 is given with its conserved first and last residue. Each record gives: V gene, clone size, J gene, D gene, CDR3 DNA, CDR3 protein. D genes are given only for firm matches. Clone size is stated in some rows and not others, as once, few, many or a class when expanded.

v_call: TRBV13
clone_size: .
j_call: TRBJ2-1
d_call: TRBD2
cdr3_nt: TGTGCCAGCAGCGGACTACCCGAAACTAGCGGGGCCTACAATGAGCAGTTCTTC
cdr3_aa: CASSGLPETSGAYNEQFF

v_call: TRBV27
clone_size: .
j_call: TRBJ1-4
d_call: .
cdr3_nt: TGTGCCAGCAGTTTATCCTCTCGGACTAATGAAAAACTGTTTTTT
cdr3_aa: CASSLSSRTNEKLFF

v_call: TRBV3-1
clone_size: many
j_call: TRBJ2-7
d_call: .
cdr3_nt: TGTGCCAGCAGCCAAGTGAGGGGATCTAACGAGCAGTACTTC
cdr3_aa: CASSQVRGSNEQYF

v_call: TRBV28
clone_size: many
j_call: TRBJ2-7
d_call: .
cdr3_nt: TGTGCCAGCAGTTCCGTGGGGGGCGGGAGAGGCGAGCAGTACTTC
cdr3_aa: CASSSVGGGRGEQYF

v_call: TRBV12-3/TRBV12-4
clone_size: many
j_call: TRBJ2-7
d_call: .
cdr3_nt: TGTGCCAGCAGCAACGGAGCCGAGCAGTACTTC
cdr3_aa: CASSNGAEQYF

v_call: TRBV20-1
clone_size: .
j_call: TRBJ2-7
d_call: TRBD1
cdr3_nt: TGCGGTGCCCCTGGACAGGGACTGGGAGCGGTCCTCTCCTACGAGCAGTACTTC
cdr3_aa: CGAPGQGLGAVLSYEQYF

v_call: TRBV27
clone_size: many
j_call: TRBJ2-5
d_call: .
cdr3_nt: TGTGCCAGCAGTTTTTTTCCCCCCCGGGACCGGGAAGGGGAGACCCAGTACTTC
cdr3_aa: CASSFFPPRDREGETQYF

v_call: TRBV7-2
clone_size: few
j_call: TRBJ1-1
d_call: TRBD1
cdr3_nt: TGTGCCAGCAGCCCCAAGACAGGGGTGAACACTGAAGCTTTCTTT
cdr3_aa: CASSPKTGVNTEAFF

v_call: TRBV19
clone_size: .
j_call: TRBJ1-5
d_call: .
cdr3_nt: TGTGCCAGTAGTATAGCCAAAAATAGCAATCAGCCCCAGCATTTT
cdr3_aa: CASSIAKNSNQPQHF

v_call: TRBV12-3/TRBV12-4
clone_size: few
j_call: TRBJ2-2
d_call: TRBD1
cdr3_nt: TGTGCCAGCAGGACCGACAGGGGTGTAACCGGGGAGCTGTTTTTT
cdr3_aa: CASRTDRGVTGELFF

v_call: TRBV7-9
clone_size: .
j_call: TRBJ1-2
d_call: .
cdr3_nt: TGTGCCAGCAGTACACAGGGAATGGAAGGCTACACCTTC
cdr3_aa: CASSTQGMEGYTF

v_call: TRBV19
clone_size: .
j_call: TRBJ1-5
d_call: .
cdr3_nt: TGTGCCAGTAGTATCGACAGGATAAATCAGCCCCAGCATTTT
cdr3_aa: CASSIDRINQPQHF

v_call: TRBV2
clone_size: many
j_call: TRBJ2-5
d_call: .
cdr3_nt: TGTGCCAGCAGATCCGGGACGTATCAAGAGACCCAGTACTTC
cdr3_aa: CASRSGTYQETQYF

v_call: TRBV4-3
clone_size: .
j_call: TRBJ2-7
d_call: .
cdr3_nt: TGCGCCAGCAGTTTGTGGGACGGCTACGAGCAGTACTTC
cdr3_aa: CASSLWDGYEQYF

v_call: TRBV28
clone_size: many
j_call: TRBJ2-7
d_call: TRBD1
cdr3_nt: TGTGCCAGCAGTTCGGACAGGGAAACGTACTACGAGCAGTACTTC
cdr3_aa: CASSSDRETYYEQYF

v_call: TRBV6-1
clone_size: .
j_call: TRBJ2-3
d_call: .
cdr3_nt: TGTGCCAGCAGTGAAGGAGTGTTTAGCACAGATACGCAGTATTTT
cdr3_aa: CASSEGVFSTDTQYF

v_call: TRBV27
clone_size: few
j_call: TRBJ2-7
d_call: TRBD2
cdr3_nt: TGTGCCAGCAGTTTCGGAGTAGCGGGCGCCGAGCAGTACTTC
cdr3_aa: CASSFGVAGAEQYF

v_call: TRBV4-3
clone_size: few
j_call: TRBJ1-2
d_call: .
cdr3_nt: TGCGCCAGCAGCCAAGATGTCATCTCTTTAAATGGCTACACCTTC
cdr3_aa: CASSQDVISLNGYTF

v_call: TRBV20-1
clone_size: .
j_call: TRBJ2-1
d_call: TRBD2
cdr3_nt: TGCAGTGGTAGCCCCGGGACTAGCGGGAAAAATGAGCAGTTCTTC
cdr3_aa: CSGSPGTSGKNEQFF

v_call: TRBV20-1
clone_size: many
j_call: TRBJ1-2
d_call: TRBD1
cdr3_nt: TGCAGTGCTACCGGGACAGGGATCGACTATGGCTACACCTTC
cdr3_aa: CSATGTGIDYGYTF

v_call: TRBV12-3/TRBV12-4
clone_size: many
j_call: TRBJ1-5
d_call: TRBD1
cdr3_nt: TGTGCCAGCAGTTTAGGGGGTGTGTCAGGGGGGCGGATATTGGGCAATCAGCCCCAGCATTTT
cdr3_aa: CASSLGGVSGGRILGNQPQHF

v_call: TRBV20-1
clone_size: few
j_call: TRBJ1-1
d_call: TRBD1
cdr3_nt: TGCAGTGCAAAGGACAGGGACACTGAAGCTTTCTTT
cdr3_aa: CSAKDRDTEAFF